These 24 T cell receptor beta chains were sequenced from one sample in a study of molecular identifiers for immune sequencing clone quantification. TCRdb re-called the PCR reads with MiXCR, one entry per CDR3 protein. The data contain approximately 630,000 distinct CDR3 sequences, 25% of them singletons. The sequenced sample consisted of naive CD8+ T cells from blood, with Jurkat cell RNA spiked in. The subset: FACS-sorted CD8+CD4-CCR7+CD45RA+ naive T cells. These receptor sequences come from a human donor in good health. Some libraries in this study had Jurkat cell RNA spiked in.

Concerning this clonotype itself: This may be a read error, as it is one base from a much larger clone. The CDR3, as DNA: TGCAGCGTTACGCCAGGACAGACCTGCGAGCAGTACTTC. Translated: CSVTPGQTCEQYF. This rearrangement joins TRBV29-1 to TRBJ2-7; possibly TRBD1 for D (6 bases). Germline CDR1 is SQVTM and CDR2 is ANQGSEA. V was cut by 5 bases and J by 6 bases, with 17 bases left in between. CDR3 length: 13 residues.

This clonotype was counted at least ten times. The chain uses TRBV5-1 and TRBJ1-1, with 8 bases aligning to TRBD1. The length of the CDR3 is 13 residues. CDR1 and CDR2 from the germline V gene are SGHRS and YFSETQ. Germline trimming cut 0 bases from V and 6 bases from J; bases unmatched to any gene: 1. This CDR3 is CASSLGTGPEAFF. For the CDR3, the DNA is TGCGCCAGCAGCTTGGGGACAGGGCCTGAAGCTTTCTTT.

The chain links TRBV28 to TRBJ2-7; 9 positions match TRBD1. CDR1 MDHEN and CDR2 SYDVKM come from the germline V gene. CDR3 length equals 14 residues. The junction had 11 bases not matched to a gene; V was cut back by 7 bases and J by 7 bases. CDR3 region: CASKLPGQGFEQYF. CDR3 bases: TGTGCCAGCAAACTTCCGGGACAGGGCTTTGAGCAGTACTTC.

Worth noting for this clonotype: A much larger clone differs by one base, so this may be a read error. The rearrangement links TRBV6-5 to TRBJ1-1; D may be TRBD1 (5 bases). The CDR3 runs to 14 residues. Looked up from germline, CDR1 is MNHEY and CDR2 is SVGAGI. The V end lost 6 bases, the J end lost 3 bases, and 14 bases lay between the germline ends. DNA for the CDR3: TGTGCCAGCAGCTCGTCCAGGGCTGACACTGAAGCTTTCTTT. This translates into CASSSSRADTEAFF.

This clonotype was counted at least ten times. The V and J genes are TRBV30 and TRBJ1-1; 8 positions agree with TRBD1. Per the germline V gene, CDR1 is GTSNPN and CDR2 is SVGIG (reference sequence). V lost 5 bases to trimming and J lost 7 bases; unmatched junction nucleotides: 6. This CDR3 is 12 amino acids long. Written as DNA, the CDR3 is TGTGCCTGGTCACAGGGGGGGTTTGAAGCTTTCTTT. This gives the protein CAWSQGGFEAFF.

This clonotype was seen at least ten times. V usage is TRBV2 and J usage is TRBJ2-7, with D perhaps being TRBD1 or TRBD2 (5 bases each). Germline V gives CDR1 SNHLY, CDR2 FYNNEI. Trimming removed 3 bases from V and 5 bases from J, with 20 bases in between. The CDR3 runs 16 residues. Written as DNA, the CDR3 is TGTGCCAGCAGTGACCCCGGGACGCCCGCCTTGAACGAGCAGTACTTC. Translating it yields CASSDPGTPALNEQYF.

This clonotype was seen at least ten times. V usage is TRBV6-5 and J usage is TRBJ2-4; D perhaps matches TRBD2 (6 bases). CDR1 MNHEY and CDR2 SVGAGI come from the germline V gene. The V end was cut by 0 bases, the J end by 8 bases, with 8 bases between. The CDR3 spans 13 residues. This CDR3 is CASSYSEGYIQYF. The CDR3 DNA reads TGTGCCAGCAGTTACTCGGAGGGTTACATTCAGTACTTC.

This clonotype occurred a few times. J is TRBJ2-7 and V is TRBV11-2; D is unclear. The CDR3 has 15 residues. CDR1 is SGHAT and CDR2 is FQNNGV in the germline V gene. V was clipped by 1 base and J by 2 bases, with 12 bases between them. The CDR3 here is CASSLVFAETYEQYF. The DNA for the CDR3 is TGTGCCAGCAGCTTAGTTTTCGCTGAAACCTACGAGCAGTACTTC. Based on the CDR3 plus reference TRBV11-2 and TRBJ2-7, the full variable domain is EAGVAQSPRYKIIEKRQSVAFWCNPISGHATLYWYQQILGQGPKLLIQFQNNGVVDDSQLPKDRFSAERLKGVDSTLKIQPAKLEDSAVYLCASSLVFAETYEQYFGPGTRLTVT.

About this clonotype itself: The junction and the germline gene differ at one end; a read error may be behind it. The V and J genes are TRBV5-8 and TRBJ1-1; 8 bases match TRBD1. CDR1 and CDR2 from the germline V gene are SGHTS and YDEGEE. The CDR3 is 15 amino acids. The CDR3 is CASSSGQGLNTGAFF. CDR3 coding DNA: TGTGCCAGCAGCTCAGGACAGGGACTGAACACTGGAGCTTTCTTT. Filled out from reference TRBV5-8 and TRBJ1-1, the complete variable domain reads EAGVTQSPTHLIKTRGQQATLRCSPISGHTSVYWYQQALGLGLQFLLWYDEGEERNRGNFPPRFSGRQFPNYSSELNVNALELEDSALYLCASSSGQGLNTGAFFGQGTRLTVV.

As to this clonotype: A clone one base away is much larger, so this may be a read error. V is TRBV14 and J is TRBJ1-1, with D unclear. Germline lookup yields CDR1 SGHDN and CDR2 FVKESK. The CDR3 length is 11 residues. Here the CDR3 reads CAGSQDTEAFF. As DNA, the CDR3 is TGTGCCGGCAGCCAAGATACTGAAGCTTTCTTT.

Remarks on this clonotype: Since a much larger clone is just one base distant, this may be a read error. The DNA is omitted, as the CDR3 cannot be located on it reliably, and the CDR3 follows TCRdb's listing. This chain connects TRBV7-2 to TRBJ1-3. The length of the CDR3 is 15 amino acids, counting both ends. CDR1 and CDR2 from the germline V gene are SGHTA and FQGNSA. CDR3 loop: CASSLAWGSGNTVYF.

On this clonotype itself: This may be a read error, as it is one base from a much larger clone. The chain links TRBV18 to TRBJ2-6, with 9 bases that match TRBD2. The CDR3 is made up of 19 amino acids. CDR1 is KGHSH and CDR2 is LQKENI in the germline V gene. J lost 0 bases, V lost 2 bases, and 8 bases had no gene match. For the CDR3, the DNA is TGTGCCAGCTCACCAGGGGGTAGCGGGAGTAGCTCTGGGGCCAACGTCCTGACTTTC. Translation gives CASSPGGSGSSSGANVLTF.

This clonotype was seen ten or more times. This chain connects TRBV29-1 to TRBJ1-2; no firm D call. CDR3 length: 14 amino acids. Germline loops: CDR1 SQVTM, CDR2 ANQGSEA. Deletions cut 0 bases from V and 3 bases from J, with 11 bases between. The CDR3 loop reads CSVEDQQAYYGYTF. Written as DNA, the CDR3 is TGCAGCGTTGAAGATCAGCAAGCGTACTATGGCTACACCTTC. Full variable domain (remainder filled in from reference TRBV29-1 and TRBJ1-2): SAVISQKPSRDICQRGTSLTIQCQVDSQVTMMFWYRQQPGQSLTLIATANQGSEATYESGFVIDKFPISRPNLTFSTLTVSNMSPEDSSIYLCSVEDQQAYYGYTFGSGTRLTVV.

This clonotype has just a few counts. This chain links TRBV7-9 with TRBJ2-1, with TRBD2 matching 10 bases. The V and J ends lost 2 bases and 4 bases, in that order; junction bases with no gene match: 5. Germline CDR1 and CDR2: SEHNR and FQNEAQ (reference sequence). The CDR3 length is 16 residues. CDR3 amino acids: CASSLLAGAKYNEQFF. The CDR3 DNA reads TGTGCCAGCAGCTTACTAGCGGGGGCCAAATACAATGAGCAGTTCTTC.

This clonotype was found many times. The genes are TRBV2 and TRBJ1-1; no clear D gene. The V and J ends lost 4 bases and 3 bases respectively, with 9 bases between them. Germline values: CDR1 SNHLY, CDR2 FYNNEI. The CDR3 runs 13 residues. The CDR3 DNA reads as TGTGCCAGCAGTGGTGGCACCTACACTGAAGCTTTCTTT. Encoded protein: CASSGGTYTEAFF.

In its sample, this clonotype was seen a few times. The chain recombines TRBV6-5 with TRBJ1-2; no firm D call. The germline CDR1 and CDR2 sequences are MNHEY and SVGAGI. Between the trimmed V and J ends, which lost 0 bases and 6 bases, there was a span of 26 bases. This CDR3 comprises 19 residues. The CDR3 DNA reads as TGTGCCAGCAGTTACTCGATAGAGGTCCCATCCCCCCTATTCAATGGCTACACCTTC. The encoded protein is CASSYSIEVPSPLFNGYTF.

The V and J genes are TRBV7-6 and TRBJ2-3, with TRBD2 matching over 8 bases. The CDR3 extends over 17 amino acids. Unmatched junction bases numbered 11, after V lost 3 bases and J lost 3 bases. From germline, CDR1 is SGHVS and CDR2 FNYEAQ. CDR3 sequence (DNA): TGTGCCAGCAGCTTCCTCCGGGGGGGGGCGTTAACAGATACGCAGTATTTT. The encoded protein is CASSFLRGGALTDTQYF.

This clonotype was recorded at least ten times. The chain joins TRBV29-1 to TRBJ2-2; D gene ambiguous. In germline, CDR1 is SQVTM, CDR2 ANQGSEA. There are 14 residues in the CDR3. Trimming took 2 bases from V and 2 from J, leaving 9 bases between them. CDR3 nucleotides: TGCAGCGTTGAAAGGCAGGACAACACCGGGGAGCTGTTTTTT. Translation gives CSVERQDNTGELFF.

The CDR3 sequence is CASSPSTGREQYF. The DNA of the CDR3 is TGTGCCAGTAGTCCCTCGACAGGGCGGGAGCAGTACTTC. J is TRBJ2-7 and V is TRBV19, with 7 positions matching TRBD1. After removal of 5 bases from V and 7 bases from J, the junction contained 8 bases not matched to a gene. This CDR3 contains 13 residues. CDR1 is LNHDA, CDR2 SQIVND, per germline (reference sequence).

The V gene is TRBV29-1, the J gene TRBJ2-1, with 8 bases matching TRBD2. V shed 5 bases and J 6 bases; nucleotides not matched to a gene: 18. CDR1 is SQVTM and CDR2 is ANQGSEA in the germline V gene. There are 17 residues in the CDR3. CDR3 bases: TGCAGCGTTTATCGGGGGGGGCCCAGCTTGCGTTCCAATGAGCAGTTCTTC. This sequence encodes CSVYRGGPSLRSNEQFF.

This chain joins TRBV9 and TRBJ2-3, with TRBD2 matching over 11 bases. V lost 3 bases, J lost 1 base, and 10 bases stayed unmatched. This CDR3 is 18 amino acids long. CDR1 is SGDLS, CDR2 YYNGEE, per germline. Here the CDR3 reads CASSGGPLLAGGTDTQYF. The CDR3 DNA sequence: TGTGCCAGCAGCGGAGGCCCGTTACTAGCGGGGGGCACAGATACGCAGTATTTT.

The sample holds many counts of this clonotype. The CDR3 DNA follows: TGCGCCAGCAGCTTCGGACTAGCGGCCACCTACAATGAGCAGTTCTTC. Protein sequence: CASSFGLAATYNEQFF. The chain combines TRBV5-1 with TRBJ2-1; TRBD2 aligns across 10 bases. CDR3 length: 16 amino acids. V lost 2 bases to trimming and J lost 2 bases; unmatched junction nucleotides: 4. Per germline, CDR1 SGHRS and CDR2 YFSETQ. The full variable domain, in which reference TRBV5-1 and TRBJ2-1 provide the parts outside the CDR3, is KAGVTQTPRYLIKTRGQQVTLSCSPISGHRSVSWYQQTPGQGLQFLFEYFSETQRNKGNFPGRFSGRQFSNSRSEMNVSTLELGDSALYLCASSFGLAATYNEQFFGPGTRLTVL.

The chain has TRBV10-3 and TRBJ2-7, with a possible D match to TRBD2 (5 bases). This CDR3 region has 13 residues. V dropped 3 bases and J dropped 4 bases, with 10 bases sitting between them. The germline gives CDR1 ENHRY, CDR2 SYGVKD. The CDR3 DNA follows: TGTGCCATCAGTGACGTCGGACTGTACGAGCAGTACTTC. Encoded protein: CAISDVGLYEQYF.

This clonotype was counted a few times. The rearrangement links TRBV4-3 to TRBJ2-5, with D perhaps being TRBD1 or TRBD2 (6 bases each). The germline CDR1 and CDR2 sequences are LGHNA and YSLEER. This CDR3 is built from 18 residues. V lost 0 bases, J lost 5 bases, and 22 bases lay in between. Written as DNA, the CDR3 is TGCGCCAGCAGCCAAGATAGGGGGGCTTGGGGCCCGAGGGAGACCCAGTACTTC. This codes for CASSQDRGAWGPRETQYF.